The 7 T cell receptor beta chains reported below all come from one sample, sequenced in a study of regulatory T cells in long-lasting Graves disease. In building TCR beta libraries, iRepertoire HTBI primers were used together with Arm-PCR of CDR3 regions. TCRdb used MiXCR to reprocess the multiplex PCR reads, holding one entry per CDR3 protein. The sample lists about 290,000 distinct CDR3 sequences, around 23% occurring once. The time point is: persistent/refractory GD, antithyroid drugs over 5 years with positive TRAb. RNA extracted from PBMCs served as the sequencing template. The sample consisted of peripheral blood mononuclear cells (PBMCs), taken when the disease was refractory, from a patient treated with antithyroid drugs. These receptors all come from a female donor with Graves disease.

This clonotype was counted between two and nine times. The chain couples TRBV20-1 to TRBJ1-2; D is possibly TRBD1 (6 bases). Germline V lookup: CDR1 DFQATT, CDR2 SNEGSKA (reference sequence). This CDR3 has 12 amino acids. The V gene lost 3 bases and the J gene lost 8 bases, with 13 bases spanning the gap. DNA for the CDR3: TGCAGTGCTAGCGGGGGGGCCGACGGCTACACCTTC. It specifies CSASGGADGYTF.

There are many counts of this clonotype. This rearrangement joins TRBV7-2 to TRBJ1-1; D is undetermined. Per the germline V gene, CDR1 is SGHTA and CDR2 is FQGNSA. The CDR3 has 15 amino acids. Trimming took off 2 bases at V and 0 bases at J, with 10 bases between the two ends. CDR3 sequence: CASSLSELMNTEAFF. DNA of the CDR3: TGTGCCAGCAGCTTAAGCGAACTCATGAACACTGAAGCTTTCTTT.

This clonotype was seen repeatedly, ten times or more. The chain couples TRBV27 to TRBJ2-2; 8 bases agree with TRBD2. Trimming took 5 bases from V and 1 from J; bases not matched to a gene: 6. The length of the CDR3 is 16 residues. Per the germline V gene, CDR1 is MNHEY and CDR2 is SMNVEV (reference sequence). In DNA form, the CDR3 reads TGTGCCAGCAGTCCCATGCTAGCGGGGAACACCGGGGAGCTGTTTTTT. Amino acids: CASSPMLAGNTGELFF.

The rearrangement links TRBV18 to TRBJ2-5, with D unclear. The CDR3 is made up of 13 amino acids. With 0 bases removed from V and 3 bases from J, the gap between germline ends came to 5 bases. Germline CDR1 reads KGHSH; CDR2 reads LQKENI. CDR3 in DNA: TGTGCCAGCTCACCACCTTGGGAAGAGACCCAGTACTTC. This translates into CASSPPWEETQYF.

The chain has TRBV15 and TRBJ2-1, with D tentatively TRBD1 (5 bases). V lost 0 bases to trimming and J lost 6 bases, with 15 bases between them. The CDR3 spans 16 residues. Looked up from germline, CDR1 is LNHNV and CDR2 is YYDKDF (reference sequence). CDR3 in DNA: TGTGCCACCAGCAGAGATCTGTCAGGGTGTGTCAATGAGCAGTTCTTC. It yields the protein CATSRDLSGCVNEQFF. Using reference TRBV15 and TRBJ2-1 for the parts outside the CDR3, the full variable domain is DAMVIQNPRYQVTQFGKPVTLSCSQTLNHNVMYWYQQKSSQAPKLLFHYYDKDFNNEADTPDNFQSRRPNTSFCFLDIRSPGLGDTAMYLCATSRDLSGCVNEQFFGPGTRLTVL.

On this clonotype: The junction departs from germline at one end; a sequencing error may be responsible. This chain uses TRBV28 with TRBJ1-1; TRBD1 might be the D (6 bases). The CDR3 extends over 15 amino acids. The germline CDR1 and CDR2 sequences are MDHEN and SYDVKM. CDR3 nucleotide sequence: TGTGCCAGTAGTTTCTTAGGGAGGGGGAGGACTGAAGCTTTCTTT. This sequence encodes CASSFLGRGRTEAFF. The full variable domain, completed using reference TRBV28 and TRBJ1-1, is DVKVTQSSRYLVKRTGEKVFLECVQDMDHENMFWYRQDPGLGLRLIYFSYDVKMKEKGDIPEGYSVSREKKERFSLILESASTNQTSMYLCASSFLGRGRTEAFFGQGTRLTVV.

This clonotype was counted only a few times. This rearrangement joins TRBV19 to TRBJ1-5; D may be TRBD1 (6 bases). Germline V gene lookup returns CDR1 LNHDA and CDR2 SQIVND (reference sequence). Trimming cost V 4 bases and J 15 bases, with 19 bases left between them. The CDR3 runs to 13 residues. Here the CDR3 reads CASSTIRDTEPHF. CDR3 in DNA: TGTGCCAGTAGTACCATCCGGGACACGGAACCGCATTTT.